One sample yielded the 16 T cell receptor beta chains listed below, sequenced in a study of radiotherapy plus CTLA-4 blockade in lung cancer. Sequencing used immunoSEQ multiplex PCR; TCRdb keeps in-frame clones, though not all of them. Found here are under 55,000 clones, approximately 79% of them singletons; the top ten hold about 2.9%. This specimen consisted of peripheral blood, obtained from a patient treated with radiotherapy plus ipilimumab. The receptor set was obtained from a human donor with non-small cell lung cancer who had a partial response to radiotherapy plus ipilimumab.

CDR3 sequence (DNA): TGTGCCAGCAGTCCAAGTCTAGCGACAAGCACAGATACGCAGTATTTT. This sequence encodes CASSPSLATSTDTQYF. The genes are TRBV5-4 and TRBJ2-3; D might be TRBD2 (6 bases). The CDR3 runs 16 residues. Germline assignment: CDR1 SGHNT and CDR2 YYREEE (reference sequence). V dropped 5 bases and J dropped 0 bases, with 16 bases sitting between them.

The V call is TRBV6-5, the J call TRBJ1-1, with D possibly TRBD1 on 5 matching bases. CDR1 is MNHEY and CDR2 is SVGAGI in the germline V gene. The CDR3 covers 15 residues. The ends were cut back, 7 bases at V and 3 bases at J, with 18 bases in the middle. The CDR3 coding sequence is TGTGCCAGCACTGTCGGGGGGAAAAGGGACACTGAAGCTTTCTTT. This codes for CASTVGGKRDTEAFF.

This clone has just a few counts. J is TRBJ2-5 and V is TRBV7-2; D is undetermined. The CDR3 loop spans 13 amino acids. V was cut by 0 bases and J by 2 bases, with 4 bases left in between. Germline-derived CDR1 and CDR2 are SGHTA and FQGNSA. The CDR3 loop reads CASSLARQETQYF. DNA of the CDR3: TGTGCCAGCAGCTTAGCGAGGCAAGAGACCCAGTACTTC.

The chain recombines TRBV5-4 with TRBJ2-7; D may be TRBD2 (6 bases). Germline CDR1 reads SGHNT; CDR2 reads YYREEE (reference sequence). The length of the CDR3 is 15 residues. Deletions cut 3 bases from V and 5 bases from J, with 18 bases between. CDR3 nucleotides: TGTGCCAGCAGCTCCTTTACCGGGACTCCCGACGAGCAGTACTTC. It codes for CASSSFTGTPDEQYF.

Here the CDR3 reads CASSPGGSSYNSPLHF. The CDR3 nucleotides are TGTGCCAGCTCACCTGGGGGGAGCTCCTATAATTCACCCCTCCACTTT. The chain joins TRBV18 to TRBJ1-6, with D possibly TRBD1 on 5 matching bases. The length of the CDR3 is 16 residues. CDR1 is KGHSH, CDR2 LQKENI, per germline. V gave up 3 bases and J gave up 0 bases, with 9 bases separating them.

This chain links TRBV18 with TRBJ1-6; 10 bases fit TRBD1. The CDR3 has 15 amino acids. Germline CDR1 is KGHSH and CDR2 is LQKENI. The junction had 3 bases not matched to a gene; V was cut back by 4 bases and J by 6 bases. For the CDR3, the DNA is TGTGCCAGCTCACGACAGGGGGCGGGTAATTCACCCCTCCACTTT. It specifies CASSRQGAGNSPLHF.

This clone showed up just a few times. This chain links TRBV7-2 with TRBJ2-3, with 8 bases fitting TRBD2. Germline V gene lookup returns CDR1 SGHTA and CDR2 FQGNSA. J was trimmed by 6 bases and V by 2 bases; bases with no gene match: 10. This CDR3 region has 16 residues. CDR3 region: CASSLLGSGVIDTQYF. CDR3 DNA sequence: TGTGCCAGCAGCTTATTGGGTAGCGGGGTTATTGATACGCAGTATTTT.

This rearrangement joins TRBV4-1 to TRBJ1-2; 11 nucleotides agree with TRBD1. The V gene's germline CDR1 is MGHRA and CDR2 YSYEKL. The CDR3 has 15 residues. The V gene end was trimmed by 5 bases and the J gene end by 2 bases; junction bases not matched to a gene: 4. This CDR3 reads CASSTRTGGNYGYTF. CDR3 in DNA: TGCGCCAGCAGCACCCGGACAGGGGGCAACTATGGCTACACCTTC.

CDR3 sequence (DNA): TGTGCCAGCAGCTTGGGGGCGGCAGGGCAGCCCCAGCATTTT. Protein sequence: CASSLGAAGQPQHF. The V gene is TRBV5-5, the J gene TRBJ1-5; D possibly corresponds to TRBD1 (5 bases). V lost 0 bases and J 7 bases, leaving 11 bases between the germline ends. This CDR3 contains 14 residues. Germline V gene sequence: CDR1 SGHKS, CDR2 YYEKEE (reference sequence).

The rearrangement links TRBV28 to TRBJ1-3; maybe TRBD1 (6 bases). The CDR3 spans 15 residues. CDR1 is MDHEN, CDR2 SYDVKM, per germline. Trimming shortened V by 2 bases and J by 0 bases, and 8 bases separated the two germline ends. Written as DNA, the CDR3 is TGTGCCAGCAGTTTAAGGGGGAGCTCTGGAAACACCATATATTTT. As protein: CASSLRGSSGNTIYF.

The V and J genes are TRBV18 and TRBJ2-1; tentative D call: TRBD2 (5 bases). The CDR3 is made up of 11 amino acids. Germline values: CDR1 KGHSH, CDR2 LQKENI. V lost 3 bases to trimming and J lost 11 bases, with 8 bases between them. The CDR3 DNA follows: TGTGCCAGCTCACCGGAGGAAAAGCAGTTCTTC. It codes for CASSPEEKQFF.

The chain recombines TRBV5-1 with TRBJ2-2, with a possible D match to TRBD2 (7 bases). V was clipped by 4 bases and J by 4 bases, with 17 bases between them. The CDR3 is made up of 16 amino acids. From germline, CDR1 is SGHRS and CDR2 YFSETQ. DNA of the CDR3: TGCGCCAGCAGCCTGATAAGGGGGGGCGTCACCGGGGAGCTGTTTTTT. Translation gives CASSLIRGGVTGELFF. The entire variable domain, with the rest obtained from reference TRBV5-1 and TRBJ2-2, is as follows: KAGVTQTPRYLIKTRGQQVTLSCSPISGHRSVSWYQQTPGQGLQFLFEYFSETQRNKGNFPGRFSGRQFSNSRSEMNVSTLELGDSALYLCASSLIRGGVTGELFFGEGSRLTVL.

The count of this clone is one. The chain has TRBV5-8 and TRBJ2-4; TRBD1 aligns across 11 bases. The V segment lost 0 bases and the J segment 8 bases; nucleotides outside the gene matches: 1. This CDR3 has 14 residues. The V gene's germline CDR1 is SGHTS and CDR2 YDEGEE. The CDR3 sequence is CASSLVGQGDIQYF. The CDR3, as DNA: TGTGCCAGCAGCTTGGTGGGACAGGGGGACATTCAGTACTTC.

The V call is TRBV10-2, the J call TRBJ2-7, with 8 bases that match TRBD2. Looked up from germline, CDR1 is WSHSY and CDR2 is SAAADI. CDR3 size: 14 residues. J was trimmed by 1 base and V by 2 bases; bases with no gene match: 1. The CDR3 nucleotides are TGCGCCAGCAGTGAGGTAGCGGGGTCCTACGAGCAGTACTTC. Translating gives CASSEVAGSYEQYF.

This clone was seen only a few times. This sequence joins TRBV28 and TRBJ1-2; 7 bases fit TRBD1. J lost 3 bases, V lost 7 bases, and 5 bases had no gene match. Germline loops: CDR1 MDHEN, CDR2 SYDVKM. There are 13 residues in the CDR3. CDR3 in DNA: TGTGCCAGCACCACCGACAGGGACTATGGCTACACCTTC. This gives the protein CASTTDRDYGYTF.

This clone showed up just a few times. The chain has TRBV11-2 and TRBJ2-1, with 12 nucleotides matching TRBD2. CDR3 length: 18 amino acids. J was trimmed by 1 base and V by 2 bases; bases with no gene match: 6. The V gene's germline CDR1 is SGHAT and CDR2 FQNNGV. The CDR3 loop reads CASSLRLAGALSYNEQFF. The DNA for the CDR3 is TGTGCCAGCAGCTTAAGACTAGCGGGGGCCCTATCCTACAATGAGCAGTTCTTC.